This passage covers 15 T cell receptor beta chains from one sample sequenced in a study of blood T cell repertoires in COVID-19. Using immunoSEQ multiplex PCR, the repertoire was profiled, and TCRdb retains in-frame clones only, with some absent. Here the sample spans 250,000 to 350,000 clones, roughly 87% being singletons. The material sequenced was peripheral blood. Receptor source: a woman aged 50 to 60 who had recovered from COVID-19.

This chain joins TRBV2 and TRBJ2-5; tentative D call: TRBD1 (5 bases). V was cut by 1 base and J by 5 bases, with 11 bases left in between. This CDR3 comprises 14 residues. Germline loops: CDR1 SNHLY, CDR2 FYNNEI. CDR3 nucleotides: TGTGCCAGCAGTGAAGGTCAGGCAGGGGAGACCCAGTACTTC. Translation gives CASSEGQAGETQYF. Together with reference TRBV2 and TRBJ2-5, the CDR3 gives the full variable domain: EPEVTQTPSHQVTQMGQEVILRCVPISNHLYFYWYRQILGQKVEFLVSFYNNEISEKSEIFDDQFSVERPDGSNFTLKIRSTKLEDSAMYFCASSEGQAGETQYFGPGTRLLVL.

The CDR3 loop is CASSLFKTALSNQPQHF. The CDR3 DNA follows: TGTGCCAGTAGTTTGTTTAAGACAGCGCTAAGCAATCAGCCCCAGCATTTT. J is TRBJ1-5 and V is TRBV19, with D possibly being TRBD1 (5 bases). V was pared by 5 bases and J by 1 base, with 18 bases between. Germline assignment: CDR1 LNHDA and CDR2 SQIVND (reference sequence). The CDR3 length is 17 residues.

The rearrangement uses TRBV30 and TRBJ2-7; TRBD1 matches at 9 bases. The length of the CDR3 is 14 residues. Germline V CDR1 and CDR2: GTSNPN, SVGIG (reference sequence). The V segment lost 6 bases and the J segment 7 bases; nucleotides outside the gene matches: 13. CDR3 nucleotides: TGTGCCTGTCGGGGGACAGGGAATCCTAGGGAGCAGTACTTC. This sequence encodes CACRGTGNPREQYF.

This clone was seen repeatedly, ten times or more. This rearrangement joins TRBV6-4 to TRBJ2-7, with D possibly matching TRBD2 (6 bases). This CDR3 comprises 17 residues. The V gene's germline CDR1 is MRHNA and CDR2 SNTAGT. The V end was cut by 7 bases, the J end by 1 base, with 23 bases between. The CDR3 spells CASTKRDSGWASYEQYF. The CDR3 region has the DNA TGTGCCAGCACCAAAAGGGACTCAGGGTGGGCTTCCTACGAGCAGTACTTC.

This sequence joins TRBV4-3 and TRBJ2-7; 9 positions agree with TRBD1. Germline V gene lookup returns CDR1 LGHNA and CDR2 YSLEER. The CDR3 contains 18 residues. Trimming removed 3 bases from V and 3 bases from J; junction bases left unmatched: 15. CDR3: CASSHSPGGTGNNYEQYF. As DNA, the CDR3 is TGCGCCAGCAGCCACAGCCCAGGCGGGACAGGGAATAACTACGAGCAGTACTTC.

The chain employs TRBV10-3 and TRBJ1-5; 9 bases agree with TRBD1. Per germline, CDR1 ENHRY and CDR2 SYGVKD. V was pared by 3 bases and J by 0 bases, with 9 bases of the junction left unmatched. The CDR3 length is 18 residues. CDR3 loop: CAISEQGQGTSSNQPQHF. In DNA form, the CDR3 reads TGTGCCATCAGTGAACAAGGACAGGGGACGAGTAGCAATCAGCCCCAGCATTTT.

The V gene is TRBV12-5, the J gene TRBJ2-2, with TRBD2 matching 7 bases. Germline trimming cut 3 bases from V and 4 bases from J; bases unmatched to any gene: 17. The V gene's germline CDR1 is LGHNT and CDR2 FRNRAP. The CDR3 totals 19 residues. The CDR3 DNA reads TGTGCTAGTGGTTTCCATAAAAGGGGAGGGGTCGGGTTCACCGGGGAGCTGTTTTTT. The encoded protein is CASGFHKRGGVGFTGELFF. Based on the CDR3 plus reference TRBV12-5 and TRBJ2-2, the full variable domain is DARVTQTPRHKVTEMGQEVTMRCQPILGHNTVFWYRQTMMQGLELLAYFRNRAPLDDSGMPKDRFSAEMPDATLATLKIQPSEPRDSAVYFCASGFHKRGGVGFTGELFFGEGSRLTVL.

The rearrangement links TRBV3-1 (or the pseudogene TRBV3-2) to TRBJ1-2; D gene ambiguous. This CDR3 contains 11 residues. Germline V gene lookup returns CDR1 LGHDT and CDR2 YNNKEL (reference sequence). The germline V and J ends were trimmed by 4 bases and 7 bases, with 7 bases remaining between them. CDR3 residues: CASSLHSGYTF. DNA for the CDR3: TGTGCCAGCAGCCTCCATAGTGGCTACACCTTC.

The chain joins TRBV24-1 to TRBJ2-3; TRBD2 matches at 9 bases. After removal of 5 bases from V and 0 bases from J, the junction contained 23 bases not matched to a gene. CDR1 is KGHDR and CDR2 is SFDVKD in the germline V gene. CDR3 size: 22 residues. The CDR3 bases are TGTGCCACCAGTGGCTCGGGACACCAGGAGGCGACTAGCGGAACTAGCACAGATACGCAGTATTTT. The encoded protein is CATSGSGHQEATSGTSTDTQYF.

This sequence joins TRBV7-8 and TRBJ2-3; 12 bases fit TRBD2. The V gene's germline CDR1 is SGHVS and CDR2 FQNEAQ. This CDR3 is 16 amino acids long. The J segment lost 3 bases and the V segment lost 5 bases, leaving 6 bases of the junction unmatched. The CDR3 sequence: CASSQRTSGTTDTQYF. DNA of the CDR3: TGTGCCAGCAGCCAAAGGACTAGCGGGACTACAGATACGCAGTATTTT. The full variable domain, its missing parts supplied by reference TRBV7-8 and TRBJ2-3, is GAGVSQSPRYKVAKRGQDVALRCDPISGHVSLFWYQQALGQGPEFLTYFQNEAQLDKSGLPSDRFFAERPEGSVSTLKIQRTQQEDSAVYLCASSQRTSGTTDTQYFGPGTRLTVL.

The rearrangement joins TRBV2 to TRBJ1-4; D may be TRBD1 (6 bases). This CDR3 is built from 14 residues. The ends were cut back, 4 bases at V and 7 bases at J, with 13 bases in the middle. Per the germline V gene, CDR1 is SNHLY and CDR2 is FYNNEI. Written as DNA, the CDR3 is TGTGCCAGCAGTGTCCGGGGGGCAGCTGAAAAACTGTTTTTT. It specifies CASSVRGAAEKLFF.

V and J are TRBV7-9 and TRBJ2-6; D is unresolved. CDR3 size: 15 residues. V lost 4 bases and J 0 bases, leaving 7 bases between the germline ends. The germline V gene has CDR1 SEHNR and CDR2 FQNEAQ (reference sequence). This chain's CDR3 is CASSSPGSGANVLTF. For the CDR3, the DNA is TGTGCCAGCAGCTCCCCAGGCTCTGGGGCCAACGTCCTGACTTTC.

The rearrangement joins TRBV9 to TRBJ1-1; perhaps TRBD1 as D (6 bases). V lost 3 bases to trimming and J lost 5 bases, with 17 bases between them. The CDR3 length is 15 residues. Germline V gene sequence: CDR1 SGDLS, CDR2 YYNGEE. The CDR3 reads CASSDLQGSYTEAFF. In DNA, the CDR3 is TGTGCCAGCAGCGACCTACAGGGTTCTTATACTGAAGCTTTCTTT.

The chain combines TRBV30 with TRBJ1-1; 12 bases agree with TRBD1. Trimming at V came to 2 bases and at J to 4 bases, leaving 8 bases not matched to a gene. Germline CDR1 is GTSNPN and CDR2 is SVGIG (reference sequence). The CDR3 is 16 amino acids. CDR3 coding DNA: TGTGCCTGGAGTAGAGGGACAGGGGGCGCCGGCACTGAAGCTTTCTTT. As protein: CAWSRGTGGAGTEAFF.

The chain couples TRBV28 to TRBJ1-6, with 11 positions matching TRBD1. CDR3 length: 14 amino acids. Germline V gene lookup returns CDR1 MDHEN and CDR2 SYDVKM. The junction had 3 bases not matched to a gene; V was cut back by 5 bases and J by 9 bases. CDR3 coding DNA: TGTGCCAGCAGTGCCGGGACAGGGGGTTCACCCCTCCACTTT. This codes for CASSAGTGGSPLHF.